Listed here are 2 T cell receptor beta chains from one sample, sequenced in a study of vaccination and CD4 T cells after COVID-19. The treatment was: roughly 11-day PBMC culture with coronavirus spike peptide pools or control peptides (ViraFEST assay). What these receptors recognize is not known. Oncomine TCR Beta short-read sequencing was applied to DNA from cultured CD4+ T cells. TCRdb ran MiXCR on the PCR reads and lists one entry per CDR3 protein. The sample has around 16,000 distinct CDR3 sequences, 30% to 35% seen once. The source material was cultured CD4+ T cells from blood. Source of these receptors: a human donor with COVID-19.

Only a few counts were recorded for this clonotype. This chain connects TRBV19 to TRBJ1-3; no reliable D call. The V end lost 5 bases, the J end lost 6 bases, and 14 bases lay between the germline ends. The CDR3 loop spans 14 amino acids. CDR1 and CDR2 from the germline V gene are LNHDA and SQIVND (reference sequence). CDR3 amino acids: CASSPRFSLNTIYF. CDR3 bases: TGTGCCAGTAGTCCTAGATTCTCCCTAAACACCATATATTTT.

This rearrangement joins TRBV9 to TRBJ1-6; D is possibly TRBD1 (5 bases). The CDR3 runs to 19 residues. V dropped 0 bases and J dropped 3 bases, with 19 bases sitting between them. From germline, CDR1 is SGDLS and CDR2 YYNGEE. For the CDR3, the DNA is TGTGCCAGCAGCGTAGAGAATCGGCAGGGAAGGGGCTATAATTCACCCCTCCACTTT. Translated: CASSVENRQGRGYNSPLHF.